This is a list of T cell receptor beta chains from one sample in a study of CD8+CD57+ T cells in acquired aplastic anemia. TCRdb re-derived calls from the reads in MiXCR, one entry per CDR3 protein. This table holds under 350,000 distinct CDR3 sequences, 45% to 65% found once. Sequencing used sorted CD4+, CD8+, or CD8+CD57+ T cells (not recorded which) from PBMCs. These receptors were obtained from a human donor with aplastic anemia. Both conserved end residues are part of each CDR3. A D gene is named only where the DNA matches it firmly. Where a row states a size, it is once, few, many or the class of an expanded clone; other rows omit it.

>.|many|TRBJ1-4|TRBV5-1
TGCGCCAGCAGCTACTTCTTCACAAGTCAAGGGGAACTGTTTTTT
CASSYFFTSQGELFF
>.|.|TRBJ2-1|TRBV2
TGTGCCAGCTCAGAAGGAGGGGGTTCTGGCAATGAGCAGTTCTTC
CASSEGGGSGNEQFF
>TRBD2|.|TRBJ2-1|TRBV7-8
TGTGCCAGCAGCTTCGGTACCCGACTAGCGGGCTCCTACAATGAGCAGTTCTTC
CASSFGTRLAGSYNEQFF
>.|.|TRBJ2-3|TRBV7-3
TGTGCCAGCAGCCGAGAAGCAGGGGTAGATACGCAGTATTTT
CASSREAGVDTQYF
>.|.|TRBJ2-7|TRBV7-9
TGTGCCAGCAGCCCCGGTCAGGGAACGTGGGAGCAGTACTTC
CASSPGQGTWEQYF
>.|.|TRBJ2-5|TRBV24-1
TGTGCCACCGGACTTACAGAGACCCAGTACTTC
CATGLTETQYF
>TRBD1|many|TRBJ2-7|TRBV11-2
TGTGCCAGCAGCTTCGGGACAGGGGAGAATTACGAGCAGTACTTC
CASSFGTGENYEQYF
>.|.|TRBJ2-7|TRBV9
TGTGCCAGCAGCGTAGGTGTGGCCACCGAGCAGTACTTC
CASSVGVATEQYF
>TRBD1|.|TRBJ2-2|TRBV10-2
TGCGCCAGCAGTGAGAGGACAGGGGAATCCGGGGAGCTGTTTTTT
CASSERTGESGELFF
>TRBD2|once|TRBJ2-7|TRBV6-5
TGTGCCAGCAGTTACTCGCTAGCGGGGCCCTACGAGCAGTACTTC
CASSYSLAGPYEQYF
>.|.|TRBJ1-2|TRBV10-3
TGTGCCACCGCGACAGCCGGGGGTATCTATGGCTACACCTTC
CATATAGGIYGYTF
>TRBD2|few|TRBJ2-5|TRBV7-9
TGTGCCACCCAAACGGCGGGGGGACTGGAGACCCAGTACTTC
CATQTAGGLETQYF
>.|.|TRBJ1-6|TRBV9
TGTGCCAGCAGCTTACCAGGGAATACTAATTCACCCCTCCACTTT
CASSLPGNTNSPLHF
>.|many|TRBJ1-3|TRBV10-3
TGTGCCGTACTAGGGGGGGACACCATATATTTT
CAVLGGDTIYF
>.|.|TRBJ2-5|TRBV20-1
TGCAGTGCTAGAGATACTGGAGGGGGCATAGCGGATTTC
CSARDTGGGIADF
>.|.|TRBJ2-5|TRBV20-1
TGCAGTGCTGGCAGACTAGGAGAGACCCAGTACTTC
CSAGRLGETQYF
>.|many|TRBJ2-2|TRBV12-3/TRBV12-4
TGTGCCAGCAAAGAACTCTCGGCCGGGGAGCTGTTTTTT
CASKELSAGELFF
>TRBD1|many|TRBJ2-3|TRBV5-6
TGTGCCAGCAGTTGGACAGGGATAAGCTTGGGAGAGATGTCCCGCACAGATACGCAGTATTTT
CASSWTGISLGEMSRTDTQYF
>.|many|TRBJ2-3|TRBV5-5
TGTGCCAGCAGCCTGGTCCCCGGGGAGGTCACAGATACGCAGTATTTT
CASSLVPGEVTDTQYF
>.|.|TRBJ2-2|TRBV24-1
TGTGCCACCAGTGACCGGGACGGACGTCCGAACACCGGGGAGCTGTTTTTT
CATSDRDGRPNTGELFF
>TRBD1|once|TRBJ1-1|TRBV20-1
TGCAGTGCTTTGACAGGGTGGAACACTGAAGCTTTCTTT
CSALTGWNTEAFF
>TRBD2|.|TRBJ2-3|TRBV7-2
TGTGCCAGCAGCTCGGGACTAGCGGGACCAACCGTGGATACGCAGTATTTT
CASSSGLAGPTVDTQYF
>.|many|TRBJ1-1|TRBV5-1
TGCGCCAGCAGCTCAGGACAGCCCTCCAAAAACACTGAAGCTTTCTTT
CASSSGQPSKNTEAFF
>TRBD2|.|TRBJ2-1|TRBV20-1
TGCAGTGCGTGGGGACTAGCGGGGGGGCCCTATGAGCAGTTCTTC
CSAWGLAGGPYEQFF
>TRBD1|.|TRBJ2-5|TRBV5-1
TGCGCCAGTACCGGGACAGGGGTCCAGGAGACCCAGTACTTC
CASTGTGVQETQYF
>.|few|TRBJ2-3|TRBV7-8
TGTGCCAGCAGCTTAATCGTAACAGCGACCACAGATACGCAGTATTTT
CASSLIVTATTDTQYF
>TRBD1|many|TRBJ2-3|TRBV12-3/TRBV12-4
TGTGCCAGCAGTTCCGGGACAGCCCGAGACGATACGCAGTATTTT
CASSSGTARDDTQYF
>TRBD1|many|TRBJ1-2|TRBV19
TGTGCCAGTACCAAGAACCCGACAGGGGGATTTTACGGCTACACCTTC
CASTKNPTGGFYGYTF
>.|.|TRBJ2-1|TRBV25-1
TGTGCCCGCAGTGAATCAAGAGATATCGACAATGAGCAGTTCTTC
CARSESRDIDNEQFF
>TRBD1|few|TRBJ2-4|TRBV11-3
TGTGCCAGCAGCTCGGACAGGGGACGCCGAAACATTCAGTACTTC
CASSSDRGRRNIQYF
>TRBD1|.|TRBJ1-2|TRBV20-1
TGCAGTGTGACAGGGACTAACTATGGCTACACCTTC
CSVTGTNYGYTF
>.|.|TRBJ2-6|TRBV7-6
TGTGCCAGCAGCCTTTCGGTTTCTGGGGCCAACGTCCTGACTTTC
CASSLSVSGANVLTF
>.|many|TRBJ2-1|TRBV19
TGTGCCAGTAGGGAACCGTACAATGAGCAGTTCTTC
CASREPYNEQFF